The source of this T cell receptor (beta chain) is a study of blood T cells in healthy people across ages (dated by TCRdb to about 2015). Some background on the complete study: In model experiments, template switching captured about one uniquely barcoded TCR beta cDNA molecule for every two T cells. Age-related changes in TCR beta repertoire diversity were measured in the study by deep sequencing normalized with unique cDNA molecular identifiers. Four age groups were formed from the donors: young (average approximately 17 years), middle-aged (approximately 40), aged (62) and long-lived (approximately 78). Using the same blood draw, the study looked at two additional independent replicas of 1 million unique cDNA reads for two donors, one aged 18 to 30 and the other aged 80 or older. What the work shows at the level of the full study, not this receptor alone: The long-lived group showed more naive CD4+ T cells, fewer expanded clones and increased TCR diversity than the aged group, suggesting age selection. Observed TCR beta diversity per million T cells fell roughly linearly with age, and a significant reduction was already apparent by age approximately 40. The CMV infection status of donors was not known, potentially confounding age-related changes in expanded clonotypes. Estimates of total diversity based on one million sequenced T cells were considered lower bounds and underestimates. There was a strong correlation between observed TCR beta diversity and the percentage of naive T cells measured by flow cytometry. Conclusive comparison of naive and antigen-experienced compartments was prevented by the profiling of bulk unsorted PBMCs.

The protocol used for the library was 5' RACE. Sequencing instrument: Illumina HiSeq 2500. A second PCR of 7 to 11 cycles was performed with a sample-barcoded 5' primer and a J-beta primer mix. A unique molecular identifier was introduced onto each TCR beta cDNA molecule by a template-switch 5' adaptor carrying 12 random nucleotides. Each sample yielded at least 2.5 million CDR3-containing paired-end reads. First-strand cDNA was synthesized from all RNA with the Mint cDNA synthesis kit, primed by a TRBC-specific oligonucleotide. After uracil-DNA glycosylase treatment, a first 18-cycle PCR used universal primers M1SS and BC2_uni_R on all cDNA. The authors' pipeline ran thus. Each sample was normalized by randomly selecting 1 million high-quality reads, each carrying a distinct molecular identifier. Instead of being binned into consensus sequences, reads that shared molecular identifiers were thrown out. CDR3 identification, clonotype clustering and error correction used MiTCR with a Q25 quality threshold and the strictest error-elimination algorithm. A nonparametric unseen species model with Euler transformation was used to estimate lower-bound total TCR beta diversity. TCRdb reprocessing: public reads trimmed at Q25 with fastp, clones called with MiXCR, in-frame beta chains kept. Each CDR3 protein gets just one entry, which takes the most common genes and DNA from the rows behind it. The V and J calls follow TCRdb's processing rather than the paper's. The sample records under 1,100,000 distinct CDR3 sequences, almost 25% of which are singletons. The ten largest clones add up to approximately 0.75% of the sample.

From cysteine to phenylalanine, the CDR3 is 17 amino acids long. The entry retains the CDR3 DNA only, 51 bases that are in frame from base 1. From a lookup of the germline V gene, CDR1 and CDR2 are SGHTA and FQGNSA. On this clonotype: What antigen it recognizes has not been identified. Base qualities are not recorded, but no much larger clone differs from it by a single base.

The donors were 40 or so Caucasian individuals from Russia, aged 6 to 90 years, who were systemically healthy. Each donor gave approximately 9.4 milliliters of peripheral blood, drawn into EDTA-treated Vacutainer tubes. Ficoll-Paque density-gradient centrifugation was used to isolate PBMCs, with at least 7 million per sample. Total RNA was extracted from PBMCs with Trizol reagent, with at least 5.5 micrograms obtained per sample. Naive CD45RAhigh/CD27high T cell percentages were measured by flow cytometry on a PBMC aliquot from every donor. These data are also associated with another study on T cells of mothers and their children. That second publication adds: The donors were nine systemically healthy Caucasian individuals, made up of three mothers and their six children. cDNA synthesis used all of the extracted RNA, with roughly 1.5 ug of RNA in each 15 ul reaction. In the second PCR, the M1S primer introduced both the sample barcodes and 2-4 random nucleotides. More than 8 million TCR beta CDR3 reads were obtained from each mother, and several million reads were obtained from each child. TCR recombination output is similarly shaped by thymic selection in related and unrelated pairs, with a minor effect exerted by inherited differences. Normalized repertoire overlap in related mother-child pairs was always slightly higher than in unrelated mother-child pairs, but the difference was never significant. Persistent microchimeric T cell clones were not detected, at a sensitivity of 85 to 100 clones per million clonotypes. Deep NGS was used in the study to compare the TCR beta repertoires of mothers and children and to look for features that separate related mother-child pairs from unrelated individuals. On average, the children were approximately 11 +/- 4 years old, while the mothers were around 40 +/- 4 years old. After adapter ligation was performed with NEBNext reagents, the libraries were sequenced on an Illumina HiSeq 2000 with 100+100 nt paired-end reads. To avoid cross-contamination, the mother libraries and the child libraries were prepared a month apart and sequenced in separate runs. For each donor, between about 500,000 and 2,200,000 distinct TCR beta clonotypes were identified. Naive TCR beta clonotypes were estimated from low-frequency clonotypes matched to each donor's FACS-determined naive share, without sorting.

The V and J segments used are TRBV7-2 and TRBJ2-5, with TRBD2 identical over 14 junction bases. The tail of the sequence fits TRBJ2-1 better, so the J call may be wrong. Sequencing used blood. The clonotype comes from a girl aged 2 to 9 in good health. The nucleotide sequence is given as TGTGCCAGCAGCTTAGTTGCGGGACTAGCGGGGGATCTAGAGCAGTTCTTC. It is translated as CASSLVAGLAGDLEQFF.